This T cell receptor (beta chain) was obtained from a study of glioma-infiltrating T cells after dendritic cell vaccination. From germline, CDR1 is ENHRY and CDR2 SYGVKD. Trimming removed 3 bases from V and 1 base from J, with 9 bases in between. The CDR3 runs 14 residues. The data were produced by immunoSEQ multiplex PCR, yet TCRdb's version contains in-frame clones alone and is incomplete. Of approximately 1,200 clones in the sample, approximately 90% were seen once. This receptor was identified in a human donor with glioblastoma. Sequencing used tumor tissue, obtained before dendritic cell vaccination. The V gene is TRBV10-3, the J gene TRBJ1-1, with a possible D match to TRBD1 (5 bases). In DNA, the CDR3 is TGTGCCATCAGTGACAGGGCGCCGAACACTGAAGCTTTCTTT. Its translation: CAISDRAPNTEAFF.